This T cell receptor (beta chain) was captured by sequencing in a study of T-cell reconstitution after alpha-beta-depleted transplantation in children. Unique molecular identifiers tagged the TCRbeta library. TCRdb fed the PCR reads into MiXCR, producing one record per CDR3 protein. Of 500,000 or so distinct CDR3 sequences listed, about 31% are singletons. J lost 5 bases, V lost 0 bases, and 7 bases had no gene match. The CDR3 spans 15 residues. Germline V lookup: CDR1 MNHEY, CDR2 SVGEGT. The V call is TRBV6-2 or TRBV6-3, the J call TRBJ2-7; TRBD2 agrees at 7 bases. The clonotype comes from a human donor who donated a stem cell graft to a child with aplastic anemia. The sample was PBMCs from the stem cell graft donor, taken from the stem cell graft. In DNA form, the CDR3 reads TGTGCCAGCAGTTACTCGTGGGGGGGAGGCGACGAGCAGTACTTC. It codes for CASSYSWGGGDEQYF.